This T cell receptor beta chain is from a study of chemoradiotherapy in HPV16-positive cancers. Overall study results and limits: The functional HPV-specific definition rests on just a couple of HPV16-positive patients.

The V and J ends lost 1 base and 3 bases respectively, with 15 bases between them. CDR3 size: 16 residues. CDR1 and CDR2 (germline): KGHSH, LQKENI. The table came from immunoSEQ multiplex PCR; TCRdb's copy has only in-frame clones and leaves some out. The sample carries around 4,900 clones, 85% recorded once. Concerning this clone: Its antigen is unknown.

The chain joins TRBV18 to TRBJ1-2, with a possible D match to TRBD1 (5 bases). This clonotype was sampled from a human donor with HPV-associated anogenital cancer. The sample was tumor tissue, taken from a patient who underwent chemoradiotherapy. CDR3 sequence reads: CASSPLGRPQDYGYTF. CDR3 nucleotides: TGTGCCAGCTCACCACTGGGACGACCACAGGACTATGGCTACACCTTC.